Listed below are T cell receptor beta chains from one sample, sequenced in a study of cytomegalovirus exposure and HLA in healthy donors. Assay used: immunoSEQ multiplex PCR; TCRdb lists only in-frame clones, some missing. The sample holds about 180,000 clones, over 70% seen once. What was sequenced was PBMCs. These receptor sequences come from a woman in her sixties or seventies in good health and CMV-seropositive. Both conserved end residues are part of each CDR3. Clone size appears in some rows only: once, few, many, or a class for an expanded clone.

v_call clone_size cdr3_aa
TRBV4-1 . CASSQGHSGNTIYF
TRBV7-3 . CASSPGLAGGPSNEQFF
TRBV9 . CASSPSGTGSYEQYF
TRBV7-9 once CASSLGHLNEQFF
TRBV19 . CASRRQGNTGELFF
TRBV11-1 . CASSSGTSGTDTQYF
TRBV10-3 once CAISEYPDPTRF
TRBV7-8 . CASSSGQNTGELFF
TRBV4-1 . CASSARQGDSGEQYF
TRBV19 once CASSPRGGTGDNRNGYTF
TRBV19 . CASSMASGVETQYF
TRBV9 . CASSVVGGQGEQYF
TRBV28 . CASSFSGLNRGTEAFF
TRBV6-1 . CASRDKGNTGELFF